Following are 28 T cell receptor beta chains from one sample sequenced in a study of CD8 T cells in ankylosing spondylitis. TCRdb reprocessed the 5' RACE reads via MiXCR and lists one record per CDR3 protein. The data show about 240,000 distinct CDR3 sequences, about 11% seen once. Sequencing used blood, either unsorted or a sorted T cell fraction (not recorded which). The receptors were sampled from a male donor with ankylosing spondylitis or in good health (not recorded which).

This clonotype was observed at least ten times. V is TRBV12-3 or TRBV12-4 and J is TRBJ2-7; D is possibly TRBD2 (5 bases). With 2 bases removed from V and 1 base from J, the gap between germline ends came to 21 bases. CDR3 length equals 18 residues. CDR3 coding DNA: TGTGCCAGCAGTTTAATTGCTCGAGGGCTTTCTCCTTCCTACGAGCAGTACTTC. As protein: CASSLIARGLSPSYEQYF.

The genes are TRBV5-1 and TRBJ2-2; D is uncertain. CDR3 size: 14 residues. Germline CDR1 and CDR2: SGHRS and YFSETQ. V was pared by 2 bases and J by 3 bases, with 8 bases between. CDR3 protein: CASSFGEDTGELFF. The DNA of the CDR3 is TGCGCCAGCAGCTTTGGGGAAGACACCGGGGAGCTGTTTTTT.

This clonotype turned up a few times. V usage is TRBV28 and J usage is TRBJ2-1; tentative D call: TRBD1 (6 bases). Per germline, CDR1 MDHEN and CDR2 SYDVKM. V was pared by 4 bases and J by 7 bases, with 14 bases between. The CDR3 extends over 14 amino acids. CDR3: CASSWGLRGNEQFF. CDR3 sequence (DNA): TGTGCCAGCAGTTGGGGGCTTCGAGGTAATGAGCAGTTCTTC. The full variable domain, rest sourced from reference TRBV28 and TRBJ2-1, is DVKVTQSSRYLVKRTGEKVFLECVQDMDHENMFWYRQDPGLGLRLIYFSYDVKMKEKGDIPEGYSVSREKKERFSLILESASTNQTSMYLCASSWGLRGNEQFFGPGTRLTVL.

V gene TRBV2 combines with J gene TRBJ1-5; D unclear. In germline, CDR1 is SNHLY, CDR2 FYNNEI. The CDR3 consists of 14 residues. V gave up 3 bases and J gave up 2 bases, with 8 bases separating them. The CDR3 is CASSDSRRNQPQHF. The CDR3 DNA sequence: TGTGCCAGCAGTGACTCCCGGCGCAATCAGCCCCAGCATTTT.

The sample holds many counts of this clonotype. The CDR3 loop reads CSARQFRNQPQHF. The CDR3 region has the DNA TGCAGTGCCCGACAGTTCCGCAATCAGCCCCAGCATTTT. The chain has TRBV20-1 and TRBJ1-5, with D maybe TRBD1 (5 bases). The CDR3 length is 13 residues. Germline loops: CDR1 DFQATT, CDR2 SNEGSKA (reference sequence). Trimming removed 6 bases at V and 2 bases at J, with 11 bases between.

This clonotype was recorded at least ten times. V and J are TRBV29-1 and TRBJ2-1; the match to TRBD2 covers 9 bases. The CDR3 spans 13 residues. J was trimmed by 8 bases and V by 4 bases; bases with no gene match: 6. Germline V gene sequence: CDR1 SQVTM, CDR2 ANQGSEA. The DNA for the CDR3 is TGCAGCGTTGGCGGCGGGGGGGAACATGAGCAGTTCTTC. Protein sequence: CSVGGGGEHEQFF.

This clonotype came up many times. The chain joins TRBV20-1 to TRBJ2-5; 9 bases match TRBD1. V lost 5 bases to trimming and J lost 5 bases; unmatched junction nucleotides: 0. This CDR3 contains 11 residues. Germline lookup yields CDR1 DFQATT and CDR2 SNEGSKA (reference sequence). The CDR3 nucleotides are TGCAGTGCTGGGACAGGGGAGACCCAGTACTTC. This encodes CSAGTGETQYF.

This clonotype was recorded many times. V gene TRBV14 combines with J gene TRBJ2-1; 12 bases are shared with TRBD2. Per germline, CDR1 SGHDN and CDR2 FVKESK. J gave up 9 bases and V 4 bases, and 7 bases lay outside the gene matches. The CDR3 sequence is 15 residues long. Here the CDR3 reads CASSRGLAGWGEQFF. The CDR3 DNA follows: TGTGCCAGCAGCCGAGGACTAGCGGGATGGGGTGAGCAGTTCTTC.

The chain uses TRBV12-5 and TRBJ1-1; a weak D match, TRBD1 (5 bases). CDR3 length: 13 residues. V lost 1 base to trimming and J lost 5 bases, with 8 bases between them. In germline, CDR1 is LGHNT, CDR2 FRNRAP. The CDR3 spells CASGLGGGTEAFF. The CDR3 DNA is TGTGCTAGTGGTTTGGGCGGGGGGACTGAAGCTTTCTTT.

This clonotype appeared many times. The gene calls are TRBV5-1 and TRBJ2-1; unclear D gene. With 5 bases removed from V and 7 bases from J, the gap between germline ends came to 16 bases. The length of the CDR3 is 14 residues. Germline CDR1 reads SGHRS; CDR2 reads YFSETQ. In DNA form, the CDR3 reads TGCGCCAGCAGTATGGAAGCAGGCCTTAATGAGCAGTTCTTC. It translates to CASSMEAGLNEQFF.

The genes are TRBV5-1 and TRBJ2-5; D ambiguous. Between the trimmed V and J ends, which lost 3 bases and 3 bases, there was a span of 6 bases. Germline V CDR1 and CDR2: SGHRS, YFSETQ. CDR3 length equals 12 residues. CDR3 bases: TGCGCCAGCAGCTCTACTAAAGAGACCCAGTACTTC. It specifies CASSSTKETQYF.

The chain recombines TRBV20-1 with TRBJ1-1; 7 nucleotides match TRBD1. The CDR3 loop spans 16 amino acids. Germline lookup yields CDR1 DFQATT and CDR2 SNEGSKA (reference sequence). With V trimmed by 6 bases and J by 3 bases, 16 bases remained unmatched. This chain's CDR3 is CSAHGERQGRYTEAFF. The DNA of the CDR3 is TGCAGTGCCCACGGTGAACGACAGGGACGGTACACTGAAGCTTTCTTT.

This clonotype was counted many times. The chain carries TRBV6-1 and TRBJ2-7; 12 nucleotides match TRBD2. V lost 5 bases to trimming and J lost 2 bases; unmatched junction nucleotides: 7. This CDR3 comprises 16 residues. Germline V gene lookup returns CDR1 MNHNS and CDR2 SASEGT. CDR3 loop: CASSLRTSGNPYEQYF. The CDR3 DNA is TGTGCCAGCAGTCTAAGGACTAGCGGGAACCCCTACGAGCAGTACTTC.

This clonotype was seen at least ten times. CDR3 amino acids: CSARDMRGLTYEQYF. CDR3 nucleotides: TGCAGTGCTAGAGATATGAGGGGGCTCACCTACGAGCAGTACTTC. This chain uses TRBV20-1 with TRBJ2-7; 7 bases map to TRBD1. The V gene end was trimmed by 0 bases and the J gene end by 2 bases; junction bases not matched to a gene: 7. This CDR3 contains 15 residues. In germline, CDR1 is DFQATT, CDR2 SNEGSKA (reference sequence).

The genes are TRBV28 and TRBJ2-3; 7 positions agree with TRBD2. The germline gives CDR1 MDHEN, CDR2 SYDVKM. V was pared by 5 bases and J by 6 bases, with 8 bases of the junction left unmatched. The CDR3 is made up of 14 amino acids. CDR3 coding DNA: TGTGCCAGCAGTGGAAGCGGGGTCCTCGATACGCAGTATTTT. It encodes CASSGSGVLDTQYF.

The chain carries TRBV7-9 and TRBJ1-2; D may be TRBD1 (5 bases). CDR3 length: 12 amino acids. Germline V gene lookup returns CDR1 SEHNR and CDR2 FQNEAQ (reference sequence). The CDR3 protein is CAASGPNYGYTF. The CDR3 coding sequence is TGTGCAGCCTCGGGGCCTAACTATGGCTACACCTTC.

The gene calls are TRBV12-3 or TRBV12-4 and TRBJ1-3, with no clear D. The CDR3 totals 14 residues. Trimming left V 5 bases short and J 0 bases short, with 8 bases between. The chain's CDR3 is CASSHRGSGNTIYF. The CDR3, as DNA: TGTGCCAGCAGTCACCGGGGCTCTGGAAACACCATATATTTT.

Many counts were recorded for this clonotype. The chain employs TRBV2 and TRBJ2-7, with 9 bases that match TRBD1. This CDR3 is 14 amino acids long. Germline V lookup: CDR1 SNHLY, CDR2 FYNNEI. Trimming removed 4 bases from V and 6 bases from J; junction bases left unmatched: 7. The DNA for the CDR3 is TGTGCCAGCAGTGGTCGGTTGACAGGGGGCGAGCAGTACTTC. This sequence encodes CASSGRLTGGEQYF.

The chain uses TRBV7-9 and TRBJ2-5; no definite D call. The CDR3 is 16 amino acids. V was clipped by 4 bases and J by 1 base, with 16 bases between them. The germline V gene encodes CDR1 SEHNR and CDR2 FQNEAQ (reference sequence). The CDR3 here is CASSSGSLATQETQYF. In DNA form, the CDR3 reads TGTGCCAGCAGCTCCGGGTCGCTCGCCACCCAAGAGACCCAGTACTTC.

In its sample, this clonotype was seen many times. This rearrangement joins TRBV5-1 to TRBJ2-1; 10 bases fit TRBD1. Germline V CDR1 and CDR2: SGHRS, YFSETQ. The CDR3 totals 15 residues. J gave up 3 bases and V 4 bases, and 4 bases lay outside the gene matches. CDR3 sequence reads: CASSPGTGVYNEQFF. The DNA of the CDR3 is TGCGCCAGCAGCCCAGGGACAGGGGTCTACAATGAGCAGTTCTTC.

As to this clonotype: The junction differs from germline at one of its ends, possibly a read error. This chain joins TRBV7-9 and TRBJ2-2; tentatively, D is TRBD2 (5 bases). Germline V gives CDR1 SEHNR, CDR2 FQNEAQ (reference sequence). The CDR3 is 13 amino acids. The chain's CDR3 is CASSLSSTRELFF. The CDR3, as DNA: TGTGCCAGCAGCTTATCTAGCACCCGGGAGCTGTTTTTT. The full variable domain, rest sourced from reference TRBV7-9 and TRBJ2-2, is DTGVSQNPRHKITKRGQNVTFRCDPISEHNRLYWYRQTLGQGPEFLTYFQNEAQLEKSRLLSDRFSAERPKGSFSTLEIQRTEQGDSAMYLCASSLSSTRELFFGEGSRLTVL.

At least ten counts were recorded for this clonotype. The gene calls are TRBV20-1 and TRBJ2-3; 11 bases agree with TRBD1. J was trimmed by 3 bases and V by 5 bases; bases with no gene match: 4. This CDR3 is 14 amino acids long. Germline loops: CDR1 DFQATT, CDR2 SNEGSKA (reference sequence). CDR3 nucleotides: TGCAGTGCTTTCGGGACAGGGGGAACAGATACGCAGTATTTT. It is translated as CSAFGTGGTDTQYF.

This clonotype was found a few times. The junction departs from germline at one end; a sequencing error may be responsible. CDR3 DNA: TGTGTCAGCAGCTTGGTGGGGACTGAAGCTTTCTTT. It yields the protein CVSSLVGTEAFF. The V and J genes are TRBV5-5 and TRBJ1-1; D is ambiguous. There are 12 residues in the CDR3. CDR1 SGHKS and CDR2 YYEKEE come from the germline V gene (reference sequence).

This clonotype was counted between two and nine times. The gene calls are TRBV7-9 and TRBJ1-1, with 10 bases matching TRBD1. V was clipped by 5 bases and J by 5 bases; unmatched bases: 2. CDR1 SEHNR and CDR2 FQNEAQ come from the germline V gene (reference sequence). This CDR3 is 13 amino acids long. The CDR3 reads CASSAGQGTEAFF. The DNA for the CDR3 is TGTGCCAGCAGCGCGGGACAGGGGACTGAAGCTTTCTTT.

The rearrangement uses TRBV6-1 and TRBJ1-2; 9 nucleotides line up with TRBD1. Germline V gives CDR1 MNHNS, CDR2 SASEGT. This CDR3 is 16 amino acids long. V was pared by 4 bases and J by 8 bases, with 14 bases of the junction left unmatched. The CDR3 DNA reads as TGTGCCAGCAGTGCCCCGGGACAGGGTTTAGCCCGCGGCTACACCTTC. Its protein is CASSAPGQGLARGYTF.

V and J are TRBV5-1 and TRBJ2-2; 10 bases are a match to TRBD1. V shed 2 bases, J shed 6 bases, and the junction held 4 bases outside the gene matches. The CDR3 is made up of 15 amino acids. Germline values: CDR1 SGHRS, CDR2 YFSETQ. The chain's CDR3 is CASSLLGQGSGELFF. The DNA for the CDR3 is TGCGCCAGCAGCTTACTGGGACAGGGGTCCGGGGAGCTGTTTTTT.

This clonotype has at least ten counts. For the CDR3, the DNA is TGTGCCAGCAGTCCTGGCGGGAGATACTACGAGCAGTACTTC. This encodes CASSPGGRYYEQYF. This rearrangement joins TRBV12-3 or TRBV12-4 to TRBJ2-7, with 7 bases matching TRBD2. The junction had 7 bases not matched to a gene; V was cut back by 5 bases and J by 3 bases. The CDR3 loop spans 14 amino acids.

At least ten counts were recorded for this clonotype. The genes are TRBV6-5 and TRBJ2-3; 8 bases align to TRBD2. V was clipped by 4 bases and J by 3 bases; unmatched bases: 15. The CDR3 extends over 18 amino acids. Germline CDR1 and CDR2: MNHEY and SVGAGI. DNA for the CDR3: TGTGCCAGCAGTTCTTCCTTTGTAGCGGGAAGGATGACAGATACGCAGTATTTT. The encoded protein is CASSSSFVAGRMTDTQYF.